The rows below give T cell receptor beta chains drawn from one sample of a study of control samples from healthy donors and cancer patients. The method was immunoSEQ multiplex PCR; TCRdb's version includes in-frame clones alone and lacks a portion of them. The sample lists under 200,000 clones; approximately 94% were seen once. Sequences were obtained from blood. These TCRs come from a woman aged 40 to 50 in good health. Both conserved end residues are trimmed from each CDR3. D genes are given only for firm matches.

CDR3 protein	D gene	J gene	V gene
ASSLDRGTGAGGYT	TRBD1	TRBJ1-2	TRBV11-2
ASSRGYNEKLF	.	TRBJ1-4	TRBV27
ASSLARQVGRHTEAF	.	TRBJ1-1	TRBV27
ASSQDLPGAPNEKLF	.	TRBJ1-4	TRBV4-3
ASSQESTSREQF	.	TRBJ2-1	TRBV14
ATNRGTGEQSLH	TRBD1	TRBJ1-6	TRBV24-1
ASSLDSVTLYGYT	.	TRBJ1-2	TRBV3-1/TRBV3-2
ASSDGRGNQPQH	.	TRBJ1-5	TRBV6-4
ASSRKGISENTIY	.	TRBJ1-3	TRBV5-6
ASSQVAANYGYT	.	TRBJ1-2	TRBV4-3
ASSLETGLNTGELF	.	TRBJ2-2	TRBV5-1
ASSPGTGNSNQPQH	TRBD1	TRBJ1-5	TRBV27
ASRSRLVGETQY	.	TRBJ2-5	TRBV7-4
ASSLSNNSPLH	.	TRBJ1-6	TRBV5-6
ASSLSTNYQPQH	.	TRBJ1-5	TRBV27
ASSIIWDRGPKAKNIQY	TRBD1	TRBJ2-4	TRBV28
ASSYSTPSGSKSYNEQF	TRBD2	TRBJ2-1	TRBV6-2/TRBV6-3
ASSGQMNTEAF	.	TRBJ1-1	TRBV12-3/TRBV12-4
ASSSGQANSPLH	TRBD1	TRBJ1-6	TRBV27
ASTFQGSLDNSPLH	.	TRBJ1-6	TRBV7-9
ASSLSRATSGGWTDTQY	TRBD2	TRBJ2-3	TRBV5-6
ASSFKGAVDRAF	TRBD1	TRBJ1-1	TRBV7-9
ASSNNRGPYSNQPQH	TRBD1	TRBJ1-5	TRBV6-2/TRBV6-3
ASSHRPTAYYEQY	.	TRBJ2-7	TRBV4-3
ASSRGQAEAF	TRBD1	TRBJ1-1	TRBV18
ASSLTSTEAF	.	TRBJ1-1	TRBV7-9
SVSGGSEAF	TRBD1	TRBJ1-1	TRBV29-1
ASSLARTAPEAF	.	TRBJ1-1	TRBV7-2
ASSQDFSQGAEAF	TRBD1	TRBJ1-1	TRBV4-3
SARSQGVYNEQF	TRBD1	TRBJ2-1	TRBV29-1
ASSFTENTEAF	.	TRBJ1-1	TRBV7-7
ASSPVRSRGNTIY	.	TRBJ1-3	TRBV11-2
AWSAGQGEKLF	TRBD1	TRBJ1-4	TRBV30
ASSLSAGPTNTGELF	.	TRBJ2-2	TRBV5-1
ASSAGQAGGYGYT	TRBD1	TRBJ1-2	TRBV9
ASSERGKIPYNSPLH	.	TRBJ1-6	TRBV5-6
ASSEAAYGYT	.	TRBJ1-2	TRBV2
ASSMTENTEAF	.	TRBJ1-1	TRBV4-1
ASSPEGKETQY	.	TRBJ2-5	TRBV18
ASSLGTGVIRYGYT	TRBD1	TRBJ1-2	TRBV13
ASSPNVPPYEQY	.	TRBJ2-7	TRBV7-9